These 16 T cell receptor beta chains were all obtained from the same sample, sequenced in a study of graft-versus-host responses after intestinal transplantation. The data were produced by immunoSEQ multiplex PCR, yet TCRdb's version contains in-frame clones alone and is incomplete. The sample has about 120,000 clones, over 80% seen once. No antigens are known for them. Sequencing used unstimulated CD4+ T cells sorted from spleen or lymph node cells, obtained before intestinal transplant. Source of these receptors: a human donor who received an intestinal transplant.

The V gene is TRBV29-1, the J gene TRBJ1-2, with D tentatively TRBD1 (6 bases). The germline V and J ends were trimmed by 2 bases and 3 bases, with 7 bases remaining between them. In germline, CDR1 is SQVTM, CDR2 ANQGSEA. The CDR3 covers 12 residues. As DNA, the CDR3 is TGCAGCGTTGAAAGGGGGGACTATGGCTACACCTTC. The encoded protein is CSVERGDYGYTF.

Comments on this clone: The same CDR3 is also encoded by other DNA sequences in this sample. V gene TRBV18 combines with J gene TRBJ2-5, with D possibly being TRBD1 or TRBD2 (5 bases each). The germline gives CDR1 KGHSH, CDR2 LQKENI. V lost 0 bases, J lost 4 bases, and 9 bases lay in between. The CDR3 totals 14 residues. The CDR3 loop is CASSPPGGGETQYF. CDR3 sequence (DNA): TGTGCCAGCTCACCACCTGGGGGTGGAGAGACCCAGTACTTC. The variable domain in full, with the rest retrieved from reference TRBV18 and TRBJ2-5, is NAGVMQNPRHLVRRRGQEARLRCSPMKGHSHVYWYRQLPEEGLKFMVYLQKENIIDESGMPKERFSAEFPKEGPSILRIQQVVRGDSAAYFCASSPPGGGETQYFGPGTRLLVL.

The CDR3, as DNA: TGTGCCACCAGCAGAGTGCAGAACAATGAGCAGTTCTTC. Translated, it gives CATSRVQNNEQFF. The chain has TRBV15 and TRBJ2-1; D is undetermined. The CDR3 is made up of 13 amino acids. Germline loops: CDR1 LNHNV, CDR2 YYDKDF (reference sequence). Trimming left V 1 base short and J 5 bases short, with 6 bases between. Supplemented by reference TRBV15 and TRBJ2-1, the full variable domain reads DAMVIQNPRYQVTQFGKPVTLSCSQTLNHNVMYWYQQKSSQAPKLLFHYYDKDFNNEADTPDNFQSRRPNTSFCFLDIRSPGLGDTAMYLCATSRVQNNEQFFGPGTRLTVL.

The chain employs TRBV2 and TRBJ1-1; D call uncertain. The germline CDR1 and CDR2 sequences are SNHLY and FYNNEI. The CDR3 is made up of 13 amino acids. The CDR3 protein is CAMAAEQNTEAFF. DNA of the CDR3: TGTGCGATGGCGGCAGAACAGAACACTGAAGCTTTCTTT.

This chain connects TRBV6-5 to TRBJ1-4; 8 positions match TRBD1. The CDR3 runs 14 residues. V dropped 1 base and J dropped 8; count of bases not matched to a gene: 3. Germline CDR1 is MNHEY and CDR2 is SVGAGI. The CDR3 coding sequence is TGTGCCAGCAGTTACTTGGGACAGGAGGAAAAACTGTTTTTT. Residues: CASSYLGQEEKLFF.

CDR3 residues: CASSLPRGRVVLANYGYTF. CDR3 coding DNA: TGTGCCAGCAGTCTTCCTCGGGGCAGGGTGGTGCTAGCTAACTATGGCTACACCTTC. V gene TRBV28 combines with J gene TRBJ1-2; weak D call: TRBD1 (5 bases). The CDR3 totals 19 residues. With 5 bases removed from V and 0 bases from J, the gap between germline ends came to 25 bases. Per the germline V gene, CDR1 is MDHEN and CDR2 is SYDVKM.

V gene TRBV27 combines with J gene TRBJ2-2; 13 positions match TRBD2. V shed 5 bases and J 4 bases; nucleotides not matched to a gene: 7. The CDR3 extends over 17 amino acids. The germline gives CDR1 MNHEY, CDR2 SMNVEV (reference sequence). The CDR3 nucleotides are TGTGCCAGCAGTCTAGGACTAGCGGGAGCGGGCACCGGGGAGCTGTTTTTT. As protein: CASSLGLAGAGTGELFF.

This CDR3 reads CASSRDISYEQYF. CDR3 coding DNA: TGCGCCAGCAGCCGGGACATCTCCTACGAGCAGTACTTC. The rearrangement uses TRBV10-2 and TRBJ2-7; D is possibly TRBD1 (6 bases). Trimming took off 6 bases at V and 0 bases at J, with 9 bases between the two ends. The V gene's germline CDR1 is WSHSY and CDR2 SAAADI. This CDR3 has 13 residues.

This clone appeared once. The chain uses TRBV7-2 and TRBJ2-1; 11 nucleotides agree with TRBD2. CDR3 size: 16 residues. Germline V gene data show CDR1 as SGHTA and CDR2 as FQGNSA. V shed 7 bases and J 5 bases; nucleotides not matched to a gene: 10. CDR3 amino acids: CASTLTGTSGNNEQFF. The CDR3 bases are TGTGCCAGCACCCTAACGGGGACTAGCGGCAACAATGAGCAGTTCTTC.

The chain uses TRBV5-1 and TRBJ2-5; maybe TRBD1 (6 bases). The DNA end is more similar to TRBJ2-7, so the J call may be wrong. Germline V CDR1 and CDR2: SGHRS, YFSETQ. This CDR3 spans 14 amino acids. The CDR3 sequence: CASSLDRVRYEQYF. The DNA for the CDR3 is TGCGCCAGCAGCTTGGACAGGGTTCGCTACGAGCAGTACTTC.

This clone is a singleton in its sample. This chain links TRBV7-3 with TRBJ1-2; D uncertain. Germline V gene data show CDR1 as SGHTA and CDR2 as FQGTGA. The length of the CDR3 is 14 residues. V lost 5 bases and J lost 7, with 17 bases in between. Here the CDR3 DNA reads TGTGCCAGCAGCCGCGACGACGGAGGACGTGGCTACACCTTC. This translates into CASSRDDGGRGYTF. The variable domain in full, completed from reference TRBV7-3 and TRBJ1-2, reads GAGVSQTPSNKVTEKGKYVELRCDPISGHTALYWYRQSLGQGPEFLIYFQGTGAADDSGLPNDRFFAVRPEGSVSTLKIQRTERGDSAVYLCASSRDDGGRGYTFGSGTRLTVV.

The chain combines TRBV21-1 with TRBJ2-5; the DNA was not used to check the table's D call, TRBD2. TRBV21-1 is a known pseudogene. The CDR3 is 16 residues long. This CDR3 is CASSKVQAYLQETQYF. In DNA, the CDR3 is TGTGCCAGCAGCAAAGTGCAAGCGTACCTCCAAGAGACCCAGTACTTC.

The chain couples TRBV12-5 to TRBJ1-3, with unresolved D. V gave up 7 bases and J gave up 0 bases, with 10 bases separating them. CDR3 size: 14 residues. Germline V gene data show CDR1 as LGHNT and CDR2 as FRNRAP. The CDR3 protein is CASARAFSGNTIYF. The CDR3 DNA is TGTGCTAGTGCCCGGGCCTTCTCTGGAAACACCATATATTTT.

This chain joins TRBV11-3 and TRBJ2-5, with a weak D call TRBD1 (5 bases). CDR3 length equals 13 residues. CDR1 SGHNT and CDR2 YENEEA come from the germline V gene. V lost 6 bases to trimming and J lost 2 bases, with 10 bases between them. The CDR3 spells CASSPTGQETQYF. The CDR3 coding sequence is TGTGCCAGCAGTCCTACAGGTCAAGAGACCCAGTACTTC.

This clone has a single count. The genes are TRBV18 and TRBJ2-7; possibly TRBD2 for D (5 bases). Between the trimmed V and J ends, which lost 2 bases and 4 bases, there was a span of 12 bases. The CDR3 has 14 residues. In germline, CDR1 is KGHSH, CDR2 LQKENI. CDR3 bases: TGTGCCAGCTCACCAGTTCCCAGCGGATACGAGCAGTACTTC. Translated: CASSPVPSGYEQYF.

V usage is TRBV6-5 and J usage is TRBJ1-2; the D gene is possibly TRBD1 (5 bases). Germline V CDR1 and CDR2: MNHEY, SVGAGI. V gave up 11 bases and J gave up 8 bases, with 15 bases separating them. The CDR3 is 11 amino acids. CDR3 amino acids: CAAGRRGGYTF. The CDR3 coding sequence is TGTGCCGCTGGCCGTAGGGGAGGCTACACCTTC.